The following is a T cell receptor beta chain sequence with its context. Antigen: not known. This specimen belongs to a study of CD8 T cells in ankylosing spondylitis. General study results and limits: Peripheral blood samples showed relatively rare disease-linked clones, and these clones were CD8+. Researchers reportedly found disease-linked clones significantly enriched in matched ankylosing spondylitis synovial fluid. Earlier studies detected some motif variants in reactive arthritis synovial fluid and blood.

TCRdb re-called the 5' RACE reads through MiXCR, storing one row per CDR3 protein. The sample contains tens of thousands of distinct CDR3 sequences, about 27% of which appear only once. CDR3 length: 15 residues. V was pared by 1 base and J by 3 bases, with 11 bases between. Germline V gene sequence: CDR1 SGHAT, CDR2 FQNNGV. The sequence was collected from a male donor with ankylosing spondylitis or in good health (not recorded which). Sequenced material: blood, either unsorted or a sorted T cell fraction (not recorded which). This chain joins TRBV11-2 and TRBJ2-3; tentative D call: TRBD2 (5 bases). CDR3: CASSLGPGGTDTQYF. The CDR3 region has the DNA TGTGCCAGCAGCTTAGGACCTGGCGGGACAGATACGCAGTATTTT.